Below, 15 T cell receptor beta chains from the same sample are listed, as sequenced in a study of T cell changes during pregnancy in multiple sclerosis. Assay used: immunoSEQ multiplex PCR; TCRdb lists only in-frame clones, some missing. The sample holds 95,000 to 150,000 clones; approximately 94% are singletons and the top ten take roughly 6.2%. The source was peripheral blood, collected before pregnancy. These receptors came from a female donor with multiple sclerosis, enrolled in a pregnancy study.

The CDR3 DNA sequence: TGTGCCAGTAGTGTTCTGACAGCTCATAGCAATCAGCCCCAGCATTTT. Residues: CASSVLTAHSNQPQHF. The chain uses TRBV19 and TRBJ1-5; D is possibly TRBD1 (5 bases). Trimming removed 5 bases at V and 0 bases at J, with 14 bases between. Germline V gene data show CDR1 as LNHDA and CDR2 as SQIVND (reference sequence). The CDR3 covers 16 residues.

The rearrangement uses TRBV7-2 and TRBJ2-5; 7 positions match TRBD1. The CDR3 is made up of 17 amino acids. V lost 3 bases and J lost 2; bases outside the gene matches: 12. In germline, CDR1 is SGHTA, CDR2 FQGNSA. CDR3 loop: CASSFPLGQTTQETQYF. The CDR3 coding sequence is TGTGCCAGCAGCTTCCCTCTGGGACAGACAACTCAAGAGACCCAGTACTTC.

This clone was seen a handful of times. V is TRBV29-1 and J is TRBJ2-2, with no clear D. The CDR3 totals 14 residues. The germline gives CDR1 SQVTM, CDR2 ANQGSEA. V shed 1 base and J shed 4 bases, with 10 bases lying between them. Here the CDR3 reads CSVEGRLPTGELFF. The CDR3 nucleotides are TGCAGCGTTGAAGGTAGACTCCCCACCGGGGAGCTGTTTTTT.

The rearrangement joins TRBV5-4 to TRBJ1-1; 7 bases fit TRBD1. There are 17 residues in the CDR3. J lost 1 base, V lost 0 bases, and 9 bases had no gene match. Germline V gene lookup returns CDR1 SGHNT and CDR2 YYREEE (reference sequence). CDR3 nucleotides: TGTGCCAGCAGCTTGGCCGGAAGGGGGCGCGGGAACACTGAAGCTTTCTTT. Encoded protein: CASSLAGRGRGNTEAFF.

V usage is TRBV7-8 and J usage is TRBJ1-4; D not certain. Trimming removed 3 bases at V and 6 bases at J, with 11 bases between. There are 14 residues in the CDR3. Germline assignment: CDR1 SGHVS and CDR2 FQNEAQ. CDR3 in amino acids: CASSFSIADEKLFF. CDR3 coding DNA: TGTGCCAGCAGCTTCAGTATAGCGGATGAAAAACTGTTTTTT.

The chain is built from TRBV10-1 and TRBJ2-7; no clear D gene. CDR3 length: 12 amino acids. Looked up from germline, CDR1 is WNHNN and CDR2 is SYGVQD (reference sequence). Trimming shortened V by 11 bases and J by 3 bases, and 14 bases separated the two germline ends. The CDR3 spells CAPDDTHYEQYF. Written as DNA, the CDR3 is TGCGCCCCAGACGACACTCACTACGAGCAGTACTTC.

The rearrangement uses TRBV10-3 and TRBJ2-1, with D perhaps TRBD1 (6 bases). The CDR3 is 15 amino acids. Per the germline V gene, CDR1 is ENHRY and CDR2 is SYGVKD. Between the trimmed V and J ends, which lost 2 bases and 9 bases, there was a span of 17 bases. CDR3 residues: CAISETDRGGVEQFF. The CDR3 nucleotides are TGTGCCATCAGTGAGACGGACAGAGGGGGTGTTGAGCAGTTCTTC.

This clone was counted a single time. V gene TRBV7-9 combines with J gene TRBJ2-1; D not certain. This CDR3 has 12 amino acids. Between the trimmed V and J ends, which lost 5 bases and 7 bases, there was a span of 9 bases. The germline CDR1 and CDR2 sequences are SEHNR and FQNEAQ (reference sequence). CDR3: CASSPSRNEQFF. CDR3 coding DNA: TGTGCCAGCAGCCCGAGTCGGAATGAGCAGTTCTTC. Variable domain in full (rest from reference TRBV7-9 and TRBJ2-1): DTGVSQNPRHKITKRGQNVTFRCDPISEHNRLYWYRQTLGQGPEFLTYFQNEAQLEKSRLLSDRFSAERPKGSFSTLEIQRTEQGDSAMYLCASSPSRNEQFFGPGTRLTVL.

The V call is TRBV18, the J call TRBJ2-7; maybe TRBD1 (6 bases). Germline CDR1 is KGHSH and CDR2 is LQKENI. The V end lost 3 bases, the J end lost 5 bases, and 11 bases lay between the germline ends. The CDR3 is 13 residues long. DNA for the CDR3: TGTGCCAGCTCACCGTTACAGGGCAACGAGCAGTACTTC. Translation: CASSPLQGNEQYF.

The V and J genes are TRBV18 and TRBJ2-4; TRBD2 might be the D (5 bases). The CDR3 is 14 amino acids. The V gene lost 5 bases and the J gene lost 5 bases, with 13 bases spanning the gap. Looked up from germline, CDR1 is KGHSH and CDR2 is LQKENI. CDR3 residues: CASSGGVEENIQYF. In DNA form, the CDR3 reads TGTGCCAGCTCAGGAGGTGTAGAAGAAAACATTCAGTACTTC.

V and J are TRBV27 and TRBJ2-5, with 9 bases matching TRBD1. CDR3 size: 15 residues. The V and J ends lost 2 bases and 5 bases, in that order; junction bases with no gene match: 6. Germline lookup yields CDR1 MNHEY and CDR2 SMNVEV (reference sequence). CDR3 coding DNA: TGTGCCAGCAGTTTAACGGGACAGGGCTCGGAGACCCAGTACTTC. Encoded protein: CASSLTGQGSETQYF.

The CDR3 coding sequence is TGTGCCAGCAGTCCACCTAGCGGGAGTGGCACAGATACGCAGTATTTT. Translation gives CASSPPSGSGTDTQYF. The genes are TRBV28 and TRBJ2-3, with 10 bases lining up with TRBD2. The length of the CDR3 is 16 residues. Germline V lookup: CDR1 MDHEN, CDR2 SYDVKM. J gave up 1 base and V 5 bases, and 6 bases lay outside the gene matches.

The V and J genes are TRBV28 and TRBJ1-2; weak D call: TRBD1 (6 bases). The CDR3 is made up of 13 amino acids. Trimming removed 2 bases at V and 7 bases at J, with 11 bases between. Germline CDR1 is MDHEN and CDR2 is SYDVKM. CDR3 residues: CASSLVSGVGYTF. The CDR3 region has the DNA TGTGCCAGCAGTTTAGTGTCAGGGGTTGGCTACACCTTC.

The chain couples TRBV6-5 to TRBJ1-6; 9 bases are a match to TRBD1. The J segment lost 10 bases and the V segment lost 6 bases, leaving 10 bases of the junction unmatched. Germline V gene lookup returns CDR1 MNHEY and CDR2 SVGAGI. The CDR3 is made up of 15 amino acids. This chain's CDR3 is CASRPRDRAKSPLHF. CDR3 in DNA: TGTGCCAGCAGACCCCGGGACAGGGCCAAATCACCCCTCCACTTT.

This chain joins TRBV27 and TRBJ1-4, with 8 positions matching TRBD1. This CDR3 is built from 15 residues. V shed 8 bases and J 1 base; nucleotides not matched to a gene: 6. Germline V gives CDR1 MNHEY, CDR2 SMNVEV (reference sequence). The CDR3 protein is CASLDRDGTNEKLFF. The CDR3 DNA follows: TGTGCCAGCCTGGACAGGGACGGAACTAATGAAAAACTGTTTTTT.